The next 25 T cell receptor beta chains were all read from a single sample in a study of blood T cell repertoires in COVID-19. Assay used: immunoSEQ multiplex PCR; TCRdb lists only in-frame clones, some missing. Here the sample spans about 180,000 clones, around 80% being singletons. What was sequenced was PBMCs or T cells enriched from blood (not recorded which). The source of these receptors is a middle-aged man who had recovered from COVID-19.

This clone was observed a single time. The J gene is TRBJ1-6, the V gene TRBV6-1; 9 bases match TRBD1. The V gene's germline CDR1 is MNHNS and CDR2 SASEGT. V was clipped by 4 bases and J by 1 base; unmatched bases: 11. CDR3 size: 19 residues. The CDR3 region is CASSVPGTGLISYNSPLHF. The CDR3 DNA is TGTGCCAGCAGTGTACCTGGGACAGGGCTTATATCCTATAATTCACCCCTCCACTTT.

The chain employs TRBV5-1 and TRBJ1-4; D is ambiguous. V lost 3 bases and J lost 0, with 12 bases in between. Germline V CDR1 and CDR2: SGHRS, YFSETQ. The CDR3 has 16 residues. This chain's CDR3 is CASSSRGSATNEKLFF. DNA of the CDR3: TGCGCCAGCAGCTCCCGCGGGAGCGCAACTAATGAAAAACTGTTTTTT.

This clone was observed a single time. This rearrangement joins TRBV30 to TRBJ1-3; TRBD1 might be the D (5 bases). The CDR3 runs to 14 residues. Trimming stripped 1 base from V and 2 bases from J, with 9 bases between. Germline V gene data show CDR1 as GTSNPN and CDR2 as SVGIG (reference sequence). As DNA, the CDR3 is TGTGCCTGGAGTGGGCGGGGGGCTGGAAACACCATATATTTT. This sequence encodes CAWSGRGAGNTIYF.

This chain connects TRBV5-5 to TRBJ1-2; 9 bases align to TRBD1. The CDR3 is 14 residues long. V lost 2 bases, J lost 2 bases, and 1 base stayed unmatched. Germline V gene data show CDR1 as SGHKS and CDR2 as YYEKEE (reference sequence). The CDR3 reads CASSFDRGNYGYTF. The DNA for the CDR3 is TGTGCCAGCAGCTTTGACAGGGGGAACTATGGCTACACCTTC.

This clone appeared a single time. V is TRBV16 and J is TRBJ1-1; D remains ambiguous. The CDR3 has 18 amino acids. In germline, CDR1 is KGHSY, CDR2 FQNENV. V lost 0 bases and J 0 bases, leaving 17 bases between the germline ends. The CDR3 nucleotides read TGTGCCAGCAGCCAATCAATACGTTCGGAGGGAATGAACACTGAAGCTTTCTTT. Encoded protein: CASSQSIRSEGMNTEAFF.

The CDR3 region is CASSLSAHGAFF. The CDR3 region has the DNA TGTGCCAGCAGTTTATCAGCCCACGGGGCTTTCTTT. The chain uses TRBV28 and TRBJ1-1; D is unclear. CDR1 is MDHEN and CDR2 is SYDVKM in the germline V gene. Trimming pared 1 base from V and 11 bases from J, leaving 11 bases between. CDR3 length: 12 residues.

The genes are TRBV27 and TRBJ2-2; D perhaps matches TRBD2 (6 bases). V lost 5 bases and J 10 bases, leaving 17 bases between the germline ends. This CDR3 contains 14 residues. Germline V CDR1 and CDR2: MNHEY, SMNVEV (reference sequence). CDR3 amino acids: CASSPWGVVEELFF. CDR3 DNA sequence: TGTGCCAGCAGTCCTTGGGGGGTCGTGGAGGAGCTGTTTTTT.

This clone was detected a few times. This rearrangement joins TRBV6-2 or TRBV6-3 to TRBJ1-1; D is possibly TRBD1 (5 bases). Germline-derived CDR1 and CDR2 are MNHEY and SVGEGT. The CDR3 is 14 amino acids. Trimming pared 6 bases from V and 5 bases from J, leaving 16 bases between. CDR3 amino acids: CASSPPGGSTEAFF. The CDR3 DNA reads as TGTGCCAGCAGCCCCCCGGGGGGGAGTACTGAAGCTTTCTTT.

The genes are TRBV10-1 and TRBJ1-3, with a weak D call TRBD1 (5 bases). CDR3 length: 15 residues. Between the trimmed V and J ends, which lost 4 bases and 0 bases, there was a span of 10 bases. CDR1 and CDR2 (germline): WNHNN, SYGVQD (reference sequence). CDR3 protein: CASSADRISGNTIYF. CDR3 DNA: TGCGCCAGCAGTGCCGACAGAATCTCTGGAAACACCATATATTTT.

The V gene is TRBV10-3, the J gene TRBJ2-3; 7 positions match TRBD1. The CDR3 contains 11 residues. V trimming: 3 bases; J trimming: 13 bases; junction bases outside the gene matches: 4. Looked up from germline, CDR1 is ENHRY and CDR2 is SYGVKD. The DNA for the CDR3 is TGTGCCATCAGTGACGGCCAGGGGGAGTATTTT. This translates into CAISDGQGEYF.

A few counts support this clone. The chain uses TRBV28 and TRBJ1-6; 8 bases agree with TRBD1. The CDR3 consists of 14 residues. Germline V CDR1 and CDR2: MDHEN, SYDVKM. The ends lost 6 bases at V and 5 bases at J; junction bases unmatched: 3. CDR3 sequence: CASSTTGDNSPLHF. CDR3 coding DNA: TGTGCCAGCAGCACGACAGGGGATAATTCACCCCTCCACTTT.

The chain carries TRBV7-2 and TRBJ2-7; no clear D gene. The germline V gene encodes CDR1 SGHTA and CDR2 FQGNSA. This CDR3 is 13 amino acids long. The germline V and J ends were trimmed by 5 bases and 6 bases, with 14 bases remaining between them. CDR3 region: CASSDPTRREQYF. For the CDR3, the DNA is TGTGCCAGCAGCGACCCGACTCGGCGCGAGCAGTACTTC.

This chain connects TRBV5-1 to TRBJ2-5; tentative D call: TRBD1 (7 bases). Trimming left V 0 bases short and J 1 base short, with 13 bases between. The CDR3 is 16 residues long. Germline CDR1 is SGHRS and CDR2 is YFSETQ. This chain's CDR3 is CASSLGQGGFQETQYF. The CDR3 coding sequence is TGCGCCAGCAGCTTGGGGCAGGGGGGTTTCCAAGAGACCCAGTACTTC.

The rearrangement joins TRBV4-2 to TRBJ1-4; 10 bases are shared with TRBD1. The germline CDR1 and CDR2 sequences are LGHNA and YNFKEQ. CDR3 length: 15 residues. Losses at the gene ends were 4 bases for V and 8 bases for J; bases not matched to a gene: 7. CDR3 region: CASSRDGTGEEKLFF. The CDR3 DNA follows: TGTGCCAGCAGCCGTGACGGGACAGGGGAGGAAAAACTGTTTTTT.

A few counts support this clone. V usage is TRBV11-2 and J usage is TRBJ2-5; weak D call: TRBD1 (5 bases). Per the germline V gene, CDR1 is SGHAT and CDR2 is FQNNGV. This CDR3 is 14 amino acids long. V lost 4 bases, J lost 4 bases, and 13 bases lay in between. CDR3 sequence (DNA): TGTGCCAGCAGCTCGAAAAGGGGATTAGAGACCCAGTACTTC. It is translated as CASSSKRGLETQYF.

This clone was observed a single time. The genes are TRBV11-2 and TRBJ1-1, with D perhaps matching TRBD1 (5 bases). The germline CDR1 and CDR2 sequences are SGHAT and FQNNGV. V shed 3 bases and J shed 0 bases, with 8 bases lying between them. The CDR3 runs 14 residues. The CDR3 loop is CASSLGTLNTEAFF. As DNA, the CDR3 is TGTGCCAGCAGCTTGGGGACTTTGAACACTGAAGCTTTCTTT.

This chain connects TRBV27 to TRBJ2-7; 7 nucleotides align to TRBD1. This CDR3 region has 13 residues. V lost 3 bases to trimming and J lost 4 bases; unmatched junction nucleotides: 3. Germline V gene lookup returns CDR1 MNHEY and CDR2 SMNVEV (reference sequence). CDR3 nucleotide sequence: TGTGCCAGCAGTTTGTACAGGGGTTACGAGCAGTACTTC. This codes for CASSLYRGYEQYF.

The gene calls are TRBV27 and TRBJ1-6, with 9 nucleotides matching TRBD1. Germline V gene lookup returns CDR1 MNHEY and CDR2 SMNVEV (reference sequence). The CDR3 covers 16 residues. Trimming took 8 bases from V and 7 from J; bases not matched to a gene: 12. The CDR3 DNA is TGTGCCAGCCGCAGGGCTTCCGGGACAGGGAATTCACCCCTCCACTTT. Translated: CASRRASGTGNSPLHF.

The rearrangement joins TRBV2 to TRBJ1-4; 10 nucleotides align to TRBD1. Germline loops: CDR1 SNHLY, CDR2 FYNNEI. CDR3 length: 14 residues. After removal of 7 bases from V and 8 bases from J, the junction contained 7 bases not matched to a gene. The CDR3 coding sequence is TGTGCCAGCAAATCCGGGACAGGGGAGGAAAAACTGTTTTTT. It translates to CASKSGTGEEKLFF.

This clone was observed a single time. The chain uses TRBV18 and TRBJ1-2; TRBD1 aligns across 7 bases. This CDR3 is built from 14 residues. In germline, CDR1 is KGHSH, CDR2 LQKENI. V shed 1 base and J 8 bases; nucleotides not matched to a gene: 7. CDR3 region: CASSPQETGSGYTF. CDR3 bases: TGTGCCAGCTCACCACAAGAGACAGGGTCAGGCTACACCTTC.

J is TRBJ1-1 and V is TRBV14, with D maybe TRBD1 (5 bases). From germline, CDR1 is SGHDN and CDR2 FVKESK. V dropped 2 bases and J dropped 9 bases, with 19 bases sitting between them. CDR3 length: 15 amino acids. The chain's CDR3 is CASSQMGGTGRKAFF. CDR3 DNA: TGTGCCAGCAGCCAAATGGGGGGGACCGGGCGCAAAGCTTTCTTT.

This chain joins TRBV11-2 and TRBJ2-2; D perhaps matches TRBD1 (6 bases). The CDR3 contains 16 residues. The V end was cut by 7 bases, the J end by 1 base, with 16 bases between. Germline-derived CDR1 and CDR2 are SGHAT and FQNNGV. The DNA of the CDR3 is TGTGCCAGCACCGACTCAGGGGTTTGGAACACCGGGGAGCTGTTTTTT. This encodes CASTDSGVWNTGELFF.

The V and J genes are TRBV6-4 and TRBJ2-1, with D perhaps matching TRBD2 (5 bases). The germline CDR1 and CDR2 sequences are MRHNA and SNTAGT. CDR3 size: 13 residues. V shed 3 bases and J shed 5 bases, with 8 bases lying between them. The CDR3 DNA sequence: TGTGCCAGCAGTGAACGGGATAACAATGAGCAGTTCTTC. Its protein product is CASSERDNNEQFF.

This chain joins TRBV5-1 and TRBJ1-4; D gene ambiguous. This CDR3 has 14 amino acids. Trimming took off 0 bases at V and 6 bases at J, with 9 bases between the two ends. Germline assignment: CDR1 SGHRS and CDR2 YFSETQ. The CDR3 DNA is TGCGCCAGCAGCTTGGACGGGTTACATGAAAAACTGTTTTTT. This gives the protein CASSLDGLHEKLFF.

The rearrangement uses TRBV10-3 and TRBJ1-2, with D unclear. The V end was cut by 4 bases, the J end by 0 bases, with 6 bases between. The CDR3 spans 13 residues. The V gene's germline CDR1 is ENHRY and CDR2 SYGVKD. For the CDR3, the DNA is TGTGCCATCAGTGCCCCTCCTAACTATGGCTACACCTTC. This gives the protein CAISAPPNYGYTF.